The T cell receptor (beta chain) described here comes from a study of shared T cell receptors in the human thymus. Sequencing used immunoSEQ multiplex PCR; TCRdb keeps in-frame clones, though not all of them. The sample contains hundreds of thousands of clones, over 90% of which appear only once. Sequenced sample: thymocytes. This receptor was obtained from a human donor.

The CDR3 protein is CASSPARDEQFF. The CDR3 DNA follows: TGTGCCAGCAGTCCCGCCCGGGATGAGCAGTTCTTC. The chain has TRBV27 and TRBJ2-1; D is unresolved. CDR1 and CDR2 (germline): MNHEY, SMNVEV (reference sequence). V was clipped by 5 bases and J by 8 bases, with 10 bases between them. The CDR3 has 12 residues.